The 22 T cell receptor beta chains below all came from one sample that was sequenced in a study of T cells in Graves' hyperthyroidism and ophthalmopathy. Amplified regions were TCR beta CDR3 sequences from RNA transcripts. The study used the HTBI primer set for a first-round RT-PCR of the TCR CDR3. TCRdb recomputed calls from the multiplex PCR reads with MiXCR, one row per CDR3 protein. The table has fewer than 650,000 distinct CDR3 sequences, 11% to 15% seen once. The sample comprised blood. The receptors were gathered from a young woman with Graves' ophthalmopathy.

This chain links TRBV2 with TRBJ1-1; possibly TRBD1 for D (6 bases). Germline lookup yields CDR1 SNHLY and CDR2 FYNNEI. Trimming took 0 bases from V and 3 from J, leaving 14 bases between them. The CDR3 consists of 16 residues. CDR3: CASSEAGRTVDTEAFF. Here the CDR3 DNA reads TGTGCCAGCAGTGAAGCGGGAAGGACAGTGGACACTGAAGCTTTCTTT.

In this sample, this clonotype turned up many times. The genes are TRBV20-1 and TRBJ2-1, with 9 bases that match TRBD1. The CDR3 has 14 amino acids. J gave up 7 bases and V 6 bases, and 10 bases lay outside the gene matches. In germline, CDR1 is DFQATT, CDR2 SNEGSKA (reference sequence). CDR3 bases: TGCAGTGCCAGGGACAGGGACTGGCGGAATGAGCAGTTCTTC. Translation gives CSARDRDWRNEQFF.

The table lists this clonotype with many counts. The chain is built from TRBV12-3 or TRBV12-4 and TRBJ2-7, with a weak D call TRBD1 (6 bases). The CDR3 contains 12 residues. The germline V and J ends were trimmed by 8 bases and 0 bases, with 8 bases remaining between them. For the CDR3, the DNA is TGTGCCAGCGGACAGATCTCCTACGAGCAGTACTTC. It translates to CASGQISYEQYF.

About this clonotype: A read error is possible here, since a much larger clone lies one base away. This rearrangement joins TRBV11-2 to TRBJ2-3; D is unresolved. CDR1 and CDR2 (germline): SGHAT, FQNNGV. CDR3 length: 13 residues. CDR3 in amino acids: CASSFRYTDTRYF. The CDR3 coding sequence is TGTGCCAGCAGCTTCAGGTACACAGATACGCGGTATTTT.

This clonotype appeared many times. This chain links TRBV20-1 with TRBJ1-2, with a possible D match to TRBD1 (5 bases). Germline-derived CDR1 and CDR2 are DFQATT and SNEGSKA (reference sequence). The CDR3 contains 13 residues. With 3 bases removed from V and 5 bases from J, the gap between germline ends came to 13 bases. The CDR3 bases are TGCAGTGCTAGGGGCGACAGAGTTTATGGCTACACCTTC. Protein sequence: CSARGDRVYGYTF.

This clonotype was counted many times. The chain has TRBV7-2 and TRBJ2-1; D not certain. V was shortened by 2 bases and J by 10 bases, with 18 bases between the two germline ends. Germline CDR1 SGHTA, CDR2 FQGNSA. CDR3 length: 15 amino acids. CDR3 region: CASSLYGSGVREQFF. In nucleotides, the CDR3 is TGTGCCAGCAGCTTATATGGTTCGGGTGTTAGGGAGCAGTTCTTC. Combining the CDR3 with reference TRBV7-2 and TRBJ2-1 gives the whole variable domain GAGVSQSPSNKVTEKGKDVELRCDPISGHTALYWYRQSLGQGLEFLIYFQGNSAPDKSGLPSDRFSAERTGGSVSTLTIQRTQQEDSAVYLCASSLYGSGVREQFFGPGTRLTVL.

The sample holds a few counts of this clonotype. The chain has TRBV20-1 and TRBJ1-6, with D perhaps matching TRBD1 (6 bases). Germline CDR1 is DFQATT and CDR2 is SNEGSKA (reference sequence). V was clipped by 1 base and J by 10 bases, with 14 bases between them. The CDR3 length is 14 residues. Here the CDR3 DNA reads TGCAGTGCTAGAGGGCAGGGGCCGGGCTCACCCCTCCACTTT. This sequence encodes CSARGQGPGSPLHF.

This clonotype was counted many times. V usage is TRBV20-1 and J usage is TRBJ2-7; D not certain. Trimming removed 5 bases at V and 4 bases at J, with 12 bases between. Per germline, CDR1 DFQATT and CDR2 SNEGSKA (reference sequence). This CDR3 has 12 amino acids. This chain's CDR3 is CSASDTAYEQYF. The DNA of the CDR3 is TGCAGTGCTTCCGACACGGCTTACGAGCAGTACTTC.

This clonotype was counted only a few times. V usage is TRBV5-6 and J usage is TRBJ2-2; 8 nucleotides match TRBD1. With V trimmed by 1 base and J by 6 bases, 11 bases remained unmatched. Looked up from germline, CDR1 is SGHDT and CDR2 is YYEEEE. There are 17 residues in the CDR3. The CDR3 sequence is CASSLLGMTGAPGELFF. The CDR3 DNA reads as TGTGCCAGCAGCTTGTTGGGGATGACAGGGGCTCCCGGGGAGCTGTTTTTT.

Ten or more counts support this clonotype. The chain links TRBV18 to TRBJ1-5; D call uncertain. CDR3 length: 15 amino acids. CDR1 is KGHSH and CDR2 is LQKENI in the germline V gene. V was pared by 2 bases and J by 1 base, with 9 bases between. The CDR3 loop is CASSPWGGSNQPQHF. DNA of the CDR3: TGTGCCAGCTCACCATGGGGAGGAAGCAATCAGCCCCAGCATTTT. The full variable domain, completed using reference TRBV18 and TRBJ1-5, is NAGVMQNPRHLVRRRGQEARLRCSPMKGHSHVYWYRQLPEEGLKFMVYLQKENIIDESGMPKERFSAEFPKEGPSILRIQQVVRGDSAAYFCASSPWGGSNQPQHFGDGTRLSIL.

The V gene is TRBV6-1, the J gene TRBJ2-7; no definite D call. This CDR3 has 11 amino acids. Trimming removed 6 bases at V and 8 bases at J, with 11 bases between. Looked up from germline, CDR1 is MNHNS and CDR2 is SASEGT. CDR3 in DNA: TGTGCCAGCAGCGAACTTACCAAGCAGTACTTC. Its translation: CASSELTKQYF.

This clonotype was recorded many times. The chain uses TRBV6-1 and TRBJ1-1; D possibly corresponds to TRBD1 (5 bases). CDR1 is MNHNS and CDR2 is SASEGT in the germline V gene. Trimming pared 5 bases from V and 2 bases from J, leaving 15 bases between. The CDR3 sequence is 15 residues long. The CDR3 coding sequence is TGTGCCAGCAGTCAAGTCGTGGGGGGAAACACTGAAGCTTTCTTT. It specifies CASSQVVGGNTEAFF.

This clonotype has a handful of counts. The V call is TRBV4-1, the J call TRBJ1-2; D call uncertain. This CDR3 region has 12 residues. V lost 1 base and J lost 8, with 8 bases in between. In germline, CDR1 is MGHRA, CDR2 YSYEKL. The CDR3 spells CASSQAPGGYTF. CDR3 in DNA: TGCGCCAGCAGCCAAGCCCCCGGAGGCTACACCTTC.

This clonotype showed up many times. The chain uses TRBV20-1 and TRBJ2-3; 13 bases map to TRBD2. Losses at the gene ends were 6 bases for V and 4 bases for J; bases not matched to a gene: 1. Germline V CDR1 and CDR2: DFQATT, SNEGSKA (reference sequence). This CDR3 contains 13 residues. The CDR3 is CSAGLAGADTQYF. For the CDR3, the DNA is TGCAGTGCCGGACTAGCGGGAGCAGATACGCAGTATTTT.

This clonotype was recorded at least ten times. The chain recombines TRBV2 with TRBJ1-2; 7 bases line up with TRBD1. The V segment lost 7 bases and the J segment 3 bases; nucleotides outside the gene matches: 8. The CDR3 totals 14 residues. The germline V gene has CDR1 SNHLY and CDR2 FYNNEI. The CDR3 bases are TGTGCCAGCACCAGGGACAGTCAGGACTATGGCTACACCTTC. Encoded protein: CASTRDSQDYGYTF.

The table lists this clonotype with a few counts. This chain connects TRBV18 to TRBJ2-5; unclear D gene. Germline loops: CDR1 KGHSH, CDR2 LQKENI. The V end lost 1 base, the J end lost 5 bases, and 11 bases lay between the germline ends. CDR3 length: 14 residues. The CDR3 is CASSPRSGSETQYF. Written as DNA, the CDR3 is TGTGCCAGCTCACCACGATCCGGGTCGGAGACCCAGTACTTC.

V and J are TRBV30 and TRBJ2-7, with D perhaps TRBD1 (6 bases). Germline values: CDR1 GTSNPN, CDR2 SVGIG (reference sequence). Between the trimmed V and J ends, which lost 0 bases and 0 bases, there was a span of 9 bases. This CDR3 is built from 14 residues. In DNA form, the CDR3 reads TGTGCCTGGAGTGTTTGGGGGCTCTCCTACGAGCAGTACTTC. It encodes CAWSVWGLSYEQYF.

The sample holds many counts of this clonotype. The chain joins TRBV27 to TRBJ2-5, with 9 bases identical to TRBD2. CDR1 is MNHEY, CDR2 SMNVEV, per germline (reference sequence). The CDR3 covers 16 residues. The J segment lost 5 bases and the V segment lost 3 bases, leaving 10 bases of the junction unmatched. The CDR3 region has the DNA TGTGCCAGCAGTTTTCAAGGCGGGAGGGCCTCGGAGACCCAGTACTTC. As protein: CASSFQGGRASETQYF.

This clonotype occurred many times. This rearrangement joins TRBV30 to TRBJ1-4, with D unclear. The CDR3 is 12 residues long. With 3 bases removed from V and 5 bases from J, the gap between germline ends came to 7 bases. In germline, CDR1 is GTSNPN, CDR2 SVGIG (reference sequence). The CDR3 loop is CAWRVFNEKLFF. In DNA, the CDR3 is TGTGCCTGGAGGGTCTTCAATGAAAAACTGTTTTTT.

This clonotype was picked up many times. The chain is built from TRBV15 and TRBJ2-7; no firm D call. Per the germline V gene, CDR1 is LNHNV and CDR2 is YYDKDF (reference sequence). The CDR3 runs 13 residues. The V end was cut by 0 bases, the J end by 6 bases, with 9 bases between. The CDR3 sequence is CATSRDNGVEQYF. The CDR3 DNA follows: TGTGCCACCAGCAGAGATAACGGAGTCGAGCAGTACTTC.

CDR3 DNA: TGTGCCAGCAGCGTTGGATTCGGGAGTCTTACAGATACGCAGTATTTT. It encodes CASSVGFGSLTDTQYF. The chain recombines TRBV9 with TRBJ2-3; D is perhaps TRBD2 (6 bases). The CDR3 sequence is 16 residues long. The germline V gene encodes CDR1 SGDLS and CDR2 YYNGEE. V gave up 2 bases and J gave up 3 bases, with 16 bases separating them.

This clonotype occurred many times. The chain joins TRBV6-5 to TRBJ2-3; 11 bases line up with TRBD1. Germline V gene data show CDR1 as MNHEY and CDR2 as SVGAGI. The CDR3 loop spans 16 amino acids. V was clipped by 2 bases and J by 3 bases; unmatched bases: 4. CDR3 coding DNA: TGTGCCAGCAGTTACCGGACAGGGGGCGTAACAGATACGCAGTATTTT. Protein product: CASSYRTGGVTDTQYF.